Presented here are 8 T cell receptor beta chains from one specimen sequenced in a study of CD8 T cells in Susac syndrome (dated by TCRdb to the late 2010s). The library was made by the immunoSEQ multiplex PCR assay. RNA was extracted using the RNeasy kit, and roughly 0.5 to 1 ug of the RNA was reverse transcribed with random hexamers. TCRdb itself trimmed the public reads at Q25 with fastp, ran MiXCR and retained productive beta chains. Entries that share a CDR3 protein sequence are merged under the most common genes and DNA. The sample data list approximately 68,000 distinct CDR3 sequences, and approximately 95% of these were observed just once. In total, the top ten clones hold under 0.5% of the sample. Material for sequencing was CD8+ T cells from PBMCs. All receptors come from a human donor with multiple sclerosis.

The V call is TRBV7-7, the J call TRBJ2-5, with a tentative D call TRBD2 (6 bases). Trimming pared 0 bases from V and 0 bases from J, leaving 20 bases between. Looked up from germline, CDR1 is SSHAT and CDR2 is FNYEAQ (reference sequence). The CDR3 has 19 amino acids. CDR3 DNA sequence: TGTGCCAGCAGCTTAGCTGCGTTGTCTGCGGGACGGTACCAAGAGACCCAGTACTTC. This gives the protein CASSLAALSAGRYQETQYF. Together with reference TRBV7-7 and TRBJ2-5, the CDR3 gives the full variable domain: GAGVSQSPRYKVTKRGQDVTLRCDPISSHATLYWYQQALGQGPEFLTYFNYEAQPDKSGLPSDRFSAERPEGSISTLTIQRTEQRDSAMYRCASSLAALSAGRYQETQYFGPGTRLLVL.

The V gene is TRBV25-1, the J gene TRBJ1-5; no reliable D call. CDR1 is MGHDK, CDR2 SYGVNS, per germline. The CDR3 consists of 9 residues. Trimming took 10 bases from V and 9 from J, leaving 7 bases between them. The CDR3 spells CATPRPQHF. CDR3 in DNA: TGTGCCACCCCTCGGCCCCAGCATTTT.

V usage is TRBV5-1 and J usage is TRBJ1-1, with no clear D. V lost 0 bases to trimming and J lost 3 bases, with 9 bases between them. CDR1 SGHRS and CDR2 YFSETQ come from the germline V gene. This CDR3 comprises 14 residues. The DNA of the CDR3 is TGCGCCAGCAGCTTGGTAGGGATGGACACTGAAGCTTTCTTT. Protein: CASSLVGMDTEAFF.

The chain carries TRBV30 and TRBJ2-2; D ambiguous. Trimming shortened V by 2 bases and J by 5 bases, and 9 bases separated the two germline ends. CDR1 is GTSNPN and CDR2 is SVGIG in the germline V gene (reference sequence). The CDR3 is 13 amino acids. The DNA for the CDR3 is TGTGCCTGGAGTTTAGTTATAACCGGGGAGCTGTTTTTT. This codes for CAWSLVITGELFF. The entire variable domain, with the rest obtained from reference TRBV30 and TRBJ2-2, is as follows: SQTIHQWPATLVQPVGSPLSLECTVEGTSNPNLYWYRQAAGRGLQLLFYSVGIGQISSEVPQNLSASRPQDRQFILSSKKLLLSDSGFYLCAWSLVITGELFFGEGSRLTVL.

The chain has TRBV3-1 and TRBJ2-5; weak D call: TRBD1 (5 bases). From germline, CDR1 is LGHDT and CDR2 YNNKEL (reference sequence). V lost 4 bases and J lost 0, with 18 bases in between. The CDR3 has 17 amino acids. The CDR3 DNA sequence: TGTGCCAGCAGCCTCCACTCTAAGACAGCTTACCAAGAGACCCAGTACTTC. Amino acid sequence: CASSLHSKTAYQETQYF.

The V call is TRBV27, the J call TRBJ1-1; the D is unclear. The germline V and J ends were trimmed by 3 bases and 4 bases, with 9 bases remaining between them. The CDR3 is made up of 13 amino acids. Germline CDR1 is MNHEY and CDR2 is SMNVEV (reference sequence). CDR3 residues: CASSFFEGTEAFF. The CDR3, as DNA: TGTGCCAGCAGTTTCTTCGAGGGCACTGAAGCTTTCTTT.

This chain links TRBV6-1 with TRBJ1-1; D not certain. CDR3 size: 17 residues. The V end lost 0 bases, the J end lost 0 bases, and 14 bases lay between the germline ends. Germline V gene sequence: CDR1 MNHNS, CDR2 SASEGT. The CDR3 loop reads CASSEALGYALNTEAFF. CDR3 nucleotide sequence: TGTGCCAGCAGTGAAGCGCTTGGATACGCTCTGAACACTGAAGCTTTCTTT.

The chain combines TRBV6-6 with TRBJ2-2; possibly TRBD1 or TRBD2 for D (5 bases each). Trimming pared 5 bases from V and 4 bases from J, leaving 11 bases between. This CDR3 is 14 amino acids long. Per the germline V gene, CDR1 is MNHNY and CDR2 is SVGAGI (reference sequence). The CDR3: CASSGDGGTGELFF. CDR3 DNA: TGTGCCAGCAGTGGGGACGGCGGCACCGGGGAGCTGTTTTTT.